This T cell receptor beta chain stems from a study of blood T cell repertoires in COVID-19. In terms of age and location, participants ranged from roughly 18 to 100 years and lived in about two dozen US areas. Clinical history reported by participants formed the basis on which cohorts were assigned. Sequencing was performed with immunoSEQ multiplex PCR; in TCRdb, only in-frame clones are kept and a portion is missing. This table holds approximately 500,000 clones, 70% to 90% found once. This CDR3 spans 16 amino acids. CDR1 and CDR2 (germline): DFQATT, SNEGSKA (reference sequence). V shed 3 bases, J shed 6 bases, and the junction held 12 bases outside the gene matches.

The gene calls are TRBV20-1 and TRBJ2-3; 10 bases align to TRBD2. This TCR was recovered from a woman aged 40 to 50 who had recovered from COVID-19. Material: PBMCs or T cells enriched from blood (not recorded which). The DNA of the CDR3 is TGCAGTGCTAGTTCGGCTAGCGGGAGTGCTGTTGATACGCAGTATTTT. Translation: CSASSASGSAVDTQYF.